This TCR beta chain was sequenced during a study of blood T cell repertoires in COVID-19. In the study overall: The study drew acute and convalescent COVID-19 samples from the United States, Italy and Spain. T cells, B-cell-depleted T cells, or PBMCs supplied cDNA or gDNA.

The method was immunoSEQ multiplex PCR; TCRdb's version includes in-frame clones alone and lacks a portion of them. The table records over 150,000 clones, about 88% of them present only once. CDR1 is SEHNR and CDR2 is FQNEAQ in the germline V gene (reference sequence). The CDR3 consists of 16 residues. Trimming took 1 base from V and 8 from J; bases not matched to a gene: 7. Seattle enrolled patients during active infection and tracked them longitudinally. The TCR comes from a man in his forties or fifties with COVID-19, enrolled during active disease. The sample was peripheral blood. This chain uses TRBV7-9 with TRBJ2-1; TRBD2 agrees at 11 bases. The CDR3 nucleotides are TGTGCCAGCAGCTTAGTGGAACTAGCGGGGGTTGATGAGCAGTTCTTC. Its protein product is CASSLVELAGVDEQFF. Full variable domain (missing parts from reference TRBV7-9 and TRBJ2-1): DTGVSQNPRHKITKRGQNVTFRCDPISEHNRLYWYRQTLGQGPEFLTYFQNEAQLEKSRLLSDRFSAERPKGSFSTLEIQRTEQGDSAMYLCASSLVELAGVDEQFFGPGTRLTVL.